A single sample gave rise to the 18 T cell receptor beta chains below, sequenced in a study of cytomegalovirus exposure and HLA in healthy donors. The PCR contained 60 Vbeta and 13 Jbeta primers. Profiling relied on immunoSEQ multiplex PCR, and the TCRdb table lists in-frame clones only, not all of them. Among about 160,000 clones listed, around 80% were seen once. The sample was PBMCs. Receptors originate from a man between 40 and 49 years old in good health and CMV-seronegative.

The V call is TRBV27, the J call TRBJ2-1, with D perhaps TRBD2 (5 bases). V was trimmed by 2 bases and J by 5 bases, leaving 10 bases between them. The CDR3 length is 14 residues. The germline V gene encodes CDR1 MNHEY and CDR2 SMNVEV (reference sequence). In nucleotides, the CDR3 is TGTGCCAGCAGTTTAGTTAGCGTCGACAATGAGCAGTTCTTC. This sequence encodes CASSLVSVDNEQFF.

Regarding this clone: Other DNA sequences in the sample encode the same CDR3. This sequence joins TRBV5-4 and TRBJ1-2; tentative D call: TRBD1 (5 bases). V was clipped by 3 bases and J by 4 bases, with 19 bases between them. Per germline, CDR1 SGHNT and CDR2 YYREEE (reference sequence). This CDR3 contains 16 residues. The CDR3 region has the DNA TGTGCCAGCAGCTCCATTTTGGGGCAGGGCGGCTATGGCTACACCTTC. Amino acids: CASSSILGQGGYGYTF.

The chain is built from TRBV6-5 and TRBJ2-1, with a possible D match to TRBD2 (5 bases). The CDR3 extends over 14 amino acids. V was clipped by 7 bases and J by 7 bases, with 17 bases between them. Germline assignment: CDR1 MNHEY and CDR2 SVGAGI. CDR3 sequence: CASTPASTGNEQFF. In nucleotides, the CDR3 is TGTGCCAGCACCCCAGCATCAACGGGGAATGAGCAGTTCTTC.

V is TRBV7-2 and J is TRBJ2-7, with TRBD2 matching 8 bases. There are 15 residues in the CDR3. CDR1 is SGHTA, CDR2 FQGNSA, per germline. The junction had 6 bases not matched to a gene; V was cut back by 1 base and J by 4 bases. The DNA of the CDR3 is TGTGCCAGCAGCTTAGACGGCGGGAGGAAATACGAGCAGTACTTC. It codes for CASSLDGGRKYEQYF. The complete variable domain, with remaining parts taken from reference TRBV7-2 and TRBJ2-7, reads GAGVSQSPSNKVTEKGKDVELRCDPISGHTALYWYRQSLGQGLEFLIYFQGNSAPDKSGLPSDRFSAERTGGSVSTLTIQRTQQEDSAVYLCASSLDGGRKYEQYFGPGTRLTVT.

The chain employs TRBV2 and TRBJ2-3; 8 positions match TRBD1. Germline CDR1 reads SNHLY; CDR2 reads FYNNEI. This CDR3 has 16 residues. The junction had 12 bases not matched to a gene; V was cut back by 5 bases and J by 5 bases. The CDR3 protein is CASSWGYRGKEDTQYF. CDR3 DNA sequence: TGTGCCAGCAGTTGGGGATACAGGGGGAAGGAAGATACGCAGTATTTT.

This clone came up a few times. The CDR3 spells CASSLRGVPTNEQFF. The CDR3 DNA is TGTGCCAGCAGCTTACGGGGGGTCCCAACCAATGAGCAGTTCTTC. This chain links TRBV11-2 with TRBJ2-1; 7 bases align to TRBD2. Per germline, CDR1 SGHAT and CDR2 FQNNGV. CDR3 length: 15 amino acids. J was trimmed by 6 bases and V by 2 bases; bases with no gene match: 7. The variable domain in full, completed from reference TRBV11-2 and TRBJ2-1, reads EAGVAQSPRYKIIEKRQSVAFWCNPISGHATLYWYQQILGQGPKLLIQFQNNGVVDDSQLPKDRFSAERLKGVDSTLKIQPAKLEDSAVYLCASSLRGVPTNEQFFGPGTRLTVL.

The chain joins TRBV28 to TRBJ2-3; 7 bases map to TRBD1. Germline CDR1 and CDR2: MDHEN and SYDVKM. The ends lost 5 bases at V and 4 bases at J; junction bases unmatched: 6. This CDR3 has 14 residues. As DNA, the CDR3 is TGTGCCAGCAGTCTCCGGACAGGTTCAGATACGCAGTATTTT. Protein sequence: CASSLRTGSDTQYF.

V and J are TRBV7-2 and TRBJ1-1; D perhaps matches TRBD1 (5 bases). The CDR3 length is 13 residues. V was cut by 4 bases and J by 1 base, with 7 bases left in between. Germline V gives CDR1 SGHTA, CDR2 FQGNSA. CDR3 amino acids: CASSWGQNTEAFF. The CDR3 coding sequence is TGTGCCAGCAGCTGGGGCCAGAACACTGAAGCTTTCTTT.

The chain has TRBV6-4 and TRBJ2-1; TRBD2 agrees at 13 bases. CDR1 and CDR2 from the germline V gene are MRHNA and SNTAGT. Trimming at V came to 3 bases and at J to 5 bases, leaving 4 bases not matched to a gene. There are 16 residues in the CDR3. CDR3 residues: CASSETSGRFNNEQFF. In nucleotides, the CDR3 is TGTGCCAGCAGTGAGACTAGCGGGAGGTTTAACAATGAGCAGTTCTTC.

The sample holds a few counts of this clone. This CDR3 reads CASSLGGRAHDGQFF. The DNA of the CDR3 is TGCGCCAGCAGCTTGGGCGGGAGGGCCCACGATGGGCAGTTCTTC. This rearrangement joins TRBV5-1 to TRBJ2-1; 9 bases line up with TRBD2. V shed 0 bases, J shed 12 bases, and the junction held 10 bases outside the gene matches. This CDR3 region has 15 residues. Germline V gene data show CDR1 as SGHRS and CDR2 as YFSETQ.

The chain couples TRBV27 to TRBJ1-5; weak D call: TRBD1 (5 bases). In germline, CDR1 is MNHEY, CDR2 SMNVEV (reference sequence). Trimming removed 6 bases from V and 1 base from J, with 13 bases in between. This CDR3 is 15 amino acids long. CDR3 region: CASRARGGSNQPQHF. Written as DNA, the CDR3 is TGTGCCAGCAGGGCCCGTGGGGGGAGCAATCAGCCCCAGCATTTT.

The V gene is TRBV5-4, the J gene TRBJ2-3; 7 bases align to TRBD2. The CDR3 contains 14 residues. Per germline, CDR1 SGHNT and CDR2 YYREEE (reference sequence). V was pared by 6 bases and J by 4 bases, with 8 bases of the junction left unmatched. In DNA, the CDR3 is TGTGCCAGCACCCTGGCGGGAGTGTCAGATACGCAGTATTTT. It translates to CASTLAGVSDTQYF.

The chain joins TRBV19 to TRBJ1-4, with D possibly being TRBD1 (5 bases). Germline CDR1 LNHDA, CDR2 SQIVND (reference sequence). The length of the CDR3 is 15 residues. The V end lost 2 bases, the J end lost 5 bases, and 12 bases lay between the germline ends. The CDR3: CASSIIGALNEKLFF. The CDR3 DNA sequence: TGTGCCAGTAGTATAATAGGGGCCCTGAATGAAAAACTGTTTTTT.

This clone was counted between two and nine times. The J gene is TRBJ1-5, the V gene TRBV18; D not resolved. This CDR3 has 13 amino acids. V lost 4 bases and J lost 6, with 10 bases in between. Germline V gene data show CDR1 as KGHSH and CDR2 as LQKENI. CDR3 DNA sequence: TGTGCCAGCTCACGGGAGGAGGGTCAGCCCCAGCATTTT. Translating it yields CASSREEGQPQHF.

The chain is built from TRBV28 and TRBJ1-2, with 8 bases that match TRBD1. Germline V gene sequence: CDR1 MDHEN, CDR2 SYDVKM. The CDR3 loop spans 17 amino acids. The V segment lost 6 bases and the J segment 1 base; nucleotides outside the gene matches: 13. DNA of the CDR3: TGTGCCAGCAGCACAGGACAGGGCACGGACTTTAACTATGGCTACACCTTC. Protein product: CASSTGQGTDFNYGYTF.

The V call is TRBV18, the J call TRBJ2-5; 14 bases are a match to TRBD2. Germline CDR1 is KGHSH and CDR2 is LQKENI. Trimming at V came to 2 bases and at J to 4 bases, leaving 6 bases not matched to a gene. This CDR3 has 17 amino acids. The CDR3 reads CASSPGTSGRVTETQYF. DNA for the CDR3: TGTGCCAGCTCACCAGGGACTAGCGGGAGAGTGACAGAGACCCAGTACTTC.

This clone was seen a single time. The chain couples TRBV5-6 to TRBJ1-2; no clear D. The CDR3 loop spans 14 amino acids. In germline, CDR1 is SGHDT, CDR2 YYEEEE. V lost 1 base and J lost 4, with 11 bases in between. The CDR3 loop reads CASSLPETFYGYTF. CDR3 DNA sequence: TGTGCCAGCAGCTTGCCGGAGACCTTCTATGGCTACACCTTC.

The CDR3, as DNA: TGTGCCAGCAGTTACTCCCGGGACAGTCTCTACGAGCAGTACTTC. Translating gives CASSYSRDSLYEQYF. The chain carries TRBV6-5 and TRBJ2-7, with TRBD1 matching over 7 bases. The J segment lost 3 bases and the V segment lost 0 bases, leaving 5 bases of the junction unmatched. This CDR3 spans 15 amino acids. The germline V gene has CDR1 MNHEY and CDR2 SVGAGI.